This TCR beta chain was recorded in a study of cytomegalovirus exposure and HLA in healthy donors. Findings and caveats of the study: In a later analysis, a missense DCLRE1C variant was linked to TCR beta V- and J-gene trimming. Researchers reported from a later analysis that most CMV-associated TCR beta chains appeared HLA-restricted.

Healthy people donating bone marrow made up the donors. PCR involved 60 Vbeta and 13 Jbeta primers. Generated by immunoSEQ multiplex PCR, the TCRdb table keeps only in-frame clones and is missing some. This sample has some 87,000 clones, with about three quarters found just once. About this clone itself: The antigen is undetermined.

CDR3 size: 18 residues. Germline CDR1 MDHEN, CDR2 SYDVKM. The V gene lost 3 bases and the J gene lost 0 bases, with 15 bases spanning the gap. The TCR sequence derives from a woman aged 50 to 60 in good health and CMV-seropositive. This sequence joins TRBV28 and TRBJ2-6, with D maybe TRBD2 (6 bases). Sequencing input: PBMCs. DNA of the CDR3: TGTGCCAGCAGTTTGTCCGGGACTGGATACTCTGGGGCCAACGTCCTGACTTTC. It encodes CASSLSGTGYSGANVLTF.